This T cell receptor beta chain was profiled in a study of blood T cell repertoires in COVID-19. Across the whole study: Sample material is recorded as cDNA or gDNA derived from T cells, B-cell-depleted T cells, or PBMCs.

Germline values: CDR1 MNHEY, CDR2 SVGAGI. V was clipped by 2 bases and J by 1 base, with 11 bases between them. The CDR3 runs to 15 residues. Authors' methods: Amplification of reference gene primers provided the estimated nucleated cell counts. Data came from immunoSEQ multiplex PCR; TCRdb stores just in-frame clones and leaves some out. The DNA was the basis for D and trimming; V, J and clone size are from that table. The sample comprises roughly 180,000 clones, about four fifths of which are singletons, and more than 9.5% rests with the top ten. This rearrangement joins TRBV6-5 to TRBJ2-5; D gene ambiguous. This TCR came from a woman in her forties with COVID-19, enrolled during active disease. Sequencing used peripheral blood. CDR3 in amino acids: CASSYRSSIQETQYF. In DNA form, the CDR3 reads TGTGCCAGCAGTTACCGCAGTTCCATCCAAGAGACCCAGTACTTC.